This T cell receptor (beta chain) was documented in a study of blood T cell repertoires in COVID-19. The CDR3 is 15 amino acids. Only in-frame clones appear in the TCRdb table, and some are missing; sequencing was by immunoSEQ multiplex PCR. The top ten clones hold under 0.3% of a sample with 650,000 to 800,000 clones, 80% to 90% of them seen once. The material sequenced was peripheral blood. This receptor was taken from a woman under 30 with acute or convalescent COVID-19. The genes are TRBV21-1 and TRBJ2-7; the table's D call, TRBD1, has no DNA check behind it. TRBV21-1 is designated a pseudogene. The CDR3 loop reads CASSSAGQGRHEQYF. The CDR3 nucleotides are TGTGCCAGCAGCTCCGCGGGACAGGGTCGCCACGAGCAGTACTTC.